This TCR beta chain was sequenced for a study of T cell responses to AZD1222 COVID-19 vaccine. Libraries were prepared by immunoSEQ multiplex PCR; TCRdb keeps only in-frame clonotypes and omits some of them. This table has tens of thousands of clones, approximately 88% appearing once. On this clone itself: As yet, its antigen is unknown.

Points from the study as a whole: Females made up more of the donors, who were largely white British, and clonal diversity may have come out too low.

The origin of this receptor is an adult who received the AZD1222 COVID-19 vaccine. The material was peripheral blood, obtained 28 days after the second AZD1222 dose.

Written as DNA, the CDR3 is TGTGCCAGCAGCGCCCCCGGGACAGGGAAGAGCACAGATACGCAGTATTTT. It specifies CASSAPGTGKSTDTQYF. The chain uses TRBV9 and TRBJ2-3; 9 bases fit TRBD1. The V gene end was trimmed by 3 bases and the J gene end by 0 bases; junction bases not matched to a gene: 8. The germline gives CDR1 SGDLS, CDR2 YYNGEE. This CDR3 is built from 17 residues.